The clone carrying this TCR delta chain was counted only a few times. The antigen remains unidentified. This specimen belongs to a study of Vδ1+ human thymocytes. The template was reverse-transcribed extracted RNA. The CDR3 regions were amplified by multiplex PCR from V-gene primers to a constant-region primer. TCRdb re-called the multiplex PCR reads with CATT. The sample has about 55,000 delta-chain clones, 15% to 20% seen once. Notes on the study in general: Bulk repertoire data may be misinterpreted because of unexpected Vdelta2 sequences. Highly polyclonal TRG and TRD repertoires with Gaussian CDR3 length distributions appeared in thymus. Unlike peripheral blood Vdelta1+ controls, thymic delta-chain sequences included about 20% Vdelta2 and few Vdelta3.

V was shortened by 0 bases and J by 1 base, with 21 bases between the two germline ends. The CDR3 totals 19 residues. CDR1 is TSWWSYY and CDR2 is QGS in the germline V gene. The TCR comes from a boy under three years old who had congenital heart surgery. This chain joins TRDV1 and TRDJ1; weak D call: TRDD3 (5 bases). Sequenced sample: Vdelta1+ gamma-delta thymocytes from the thymus. Noted subset: FACS-sorted CD3+ TCRalphabeta- TCRVdelta1+ TCRVdelta2- thymocytes. CDR3 nucleotide sequence: TGTGCTCTTGGGGAACTTGTCCTTACTCCCTGGGCCCTCACCGATAAACTCATCTTT. Its translation is CALGELVLTPWALTDKLIF.